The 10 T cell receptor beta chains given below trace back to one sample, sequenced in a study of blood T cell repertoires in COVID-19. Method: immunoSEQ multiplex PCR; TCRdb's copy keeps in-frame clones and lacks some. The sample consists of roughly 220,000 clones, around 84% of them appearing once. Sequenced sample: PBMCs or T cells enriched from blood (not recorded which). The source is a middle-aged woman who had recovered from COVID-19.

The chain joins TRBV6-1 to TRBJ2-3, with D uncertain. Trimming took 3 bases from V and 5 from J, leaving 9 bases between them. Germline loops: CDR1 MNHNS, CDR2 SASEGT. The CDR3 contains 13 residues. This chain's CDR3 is CASSDILVDTQYF. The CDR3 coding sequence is TGTGCCAGCAGTGACATCCTAGTAGATACGCAGTATTTT.

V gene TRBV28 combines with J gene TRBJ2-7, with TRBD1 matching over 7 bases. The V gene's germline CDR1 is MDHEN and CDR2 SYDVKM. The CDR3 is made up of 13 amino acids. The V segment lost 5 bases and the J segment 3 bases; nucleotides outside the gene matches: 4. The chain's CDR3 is CASSRAGGYEQYV. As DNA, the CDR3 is TGTGCCAGCAGTAGGGCAGGGGGCTACGAGCAGTACGTC.

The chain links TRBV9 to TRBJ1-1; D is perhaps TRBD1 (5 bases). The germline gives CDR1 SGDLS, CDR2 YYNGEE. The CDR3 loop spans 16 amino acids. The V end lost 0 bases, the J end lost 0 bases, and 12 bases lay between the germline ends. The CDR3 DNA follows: TGTGCCAGCAGCGTAGCTACTGGACACTTGAACACTGAAGCTTTCTTT. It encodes CASSVATGHLNTEAFF.

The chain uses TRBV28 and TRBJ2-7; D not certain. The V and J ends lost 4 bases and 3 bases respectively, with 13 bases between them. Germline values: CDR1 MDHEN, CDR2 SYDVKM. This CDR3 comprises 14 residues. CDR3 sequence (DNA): TGTGCCAGCAGTTATGGGCTCAGGAACTACGAGCAGTACTTC. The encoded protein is CASSYGLRNYEQYF.

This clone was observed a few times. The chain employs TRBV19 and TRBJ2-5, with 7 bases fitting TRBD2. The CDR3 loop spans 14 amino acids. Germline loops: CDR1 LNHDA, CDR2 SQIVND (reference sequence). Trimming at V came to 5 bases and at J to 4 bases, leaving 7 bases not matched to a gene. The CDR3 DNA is TGTGCCAGTAGTGCCAGCAGCGGGGTAGAGACCCAGTACTTC. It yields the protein CASSASSGVETQYF.

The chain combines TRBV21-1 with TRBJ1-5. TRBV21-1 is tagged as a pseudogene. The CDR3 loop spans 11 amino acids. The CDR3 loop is CASRTNQPQHF. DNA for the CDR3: TGTGCCAGCAGAACTAACCAGCCCCAGCATTTT.

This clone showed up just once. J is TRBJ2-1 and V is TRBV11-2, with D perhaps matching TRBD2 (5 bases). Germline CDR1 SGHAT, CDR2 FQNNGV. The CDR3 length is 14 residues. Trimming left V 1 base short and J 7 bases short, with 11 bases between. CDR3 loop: CASSLGLALNEQFF. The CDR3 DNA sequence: TGTGCCAGCAGCTTAGGGCTAGCTCTTAATGAGCAGTTCTTC.

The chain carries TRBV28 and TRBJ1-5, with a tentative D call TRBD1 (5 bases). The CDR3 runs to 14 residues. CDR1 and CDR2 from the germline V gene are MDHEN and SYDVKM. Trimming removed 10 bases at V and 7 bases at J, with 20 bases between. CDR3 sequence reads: CATRSGGNVQPQHF. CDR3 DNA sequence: TGTGCCACTCGTTCCGGGGGGAATGTGCAGCCCCAGCATTTT.

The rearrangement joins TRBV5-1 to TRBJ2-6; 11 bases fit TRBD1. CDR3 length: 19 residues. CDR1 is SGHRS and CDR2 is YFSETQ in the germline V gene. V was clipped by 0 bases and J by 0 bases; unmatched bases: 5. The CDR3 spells CASSLGTGGEYSGANVLTF. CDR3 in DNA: TGCGCCAGCAGCTTGGGGACAGGGGGCGAATACTCTGGGGCCAACGTCCTGACTTTC.

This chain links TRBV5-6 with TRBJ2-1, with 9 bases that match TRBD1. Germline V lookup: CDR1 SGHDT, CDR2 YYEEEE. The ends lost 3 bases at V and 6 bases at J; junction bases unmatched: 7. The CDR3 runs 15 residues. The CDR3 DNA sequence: TGTGCCAGCAGCTCCGGGACAGGGATTCCCAATGAGCAGTTCTTC. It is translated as CASSSGTGIPNEQFF.